The 20 T cell receptor beta chains in this list originate from one sample, sequenced in a study of long-term antiretroviral therapy in people with HIV. Survey-level immunoSEQ v3.0 assays were run. Profiling relied on immunoSEQ multiplex PCR, and the TCRdb table lists in-frame clones only, not all of them. Altogether around 34,000 clones are present, around 80% being singletons, with the ten largest covering 5.2%. The starting material was unsorted PBMCs, obtained 1.5 years after starting antiretroviral therapy. The receptors shown here come from a young man with HIV.

This chain joins TRBV7-9 and TRBJ2-4; D gene uncertain. V lost 5 bases to trimming and J lost 0 bases, with 14 bases between them. The CDR3 is 16 residues long. CDR1 and CDR2 (germline): SEHNR, FQNEAQ (reference sequence). CDR3 DNA sequence: TGTGCCAGCAGCCATGACCCATCAATAGCCAAAAACATTCAGTACTTC. Translation: CASSHDPSIAKNIQYF.

The V gene is TRBV11-2, the J gene TRBJ1-3; D remains ambiguous. This CDR3 region has 14 residues. Germline V gives CDR1 SGHAT, CDR2 FQNNGV. The ends were cut back, 3 bases at V and 9 bases at J, with 15 bases in the middle. This CDR3 reads CASSLISWEGTIYF. CDR3 DNA: TGTGCCAGCAGCTTGATTTCTTGGGAGGGCACCATATATTTT.

The chain carries TRBV19 and TRBJ1-1; possible D gene TRBD1, 5 bases. V was shortened by 6 bases and J by 5 bases, with 22 bases between the two germline ends. Germline CDR1 LNHDA, CDR2 SQIVND (reference sequence). The CDR3 loop spans 16 amino acids. The chain's CDR3 is CASSPGPPNSRTEAFF. Here the CDR3 DNA reads TGTGCCAGTAGCCCGGGACCCCCGAACAGTCGGACTGAAGCTTTCTTT.

This chain links TRBV7-2 with TRBJ2-1; TRBD2 agrees at 14 bases. CDR3 length equals 14 residues. The germline gives CDR1 SGHTA, CDR2 FQGNSA. V lost 5 bases and J lost 10; bases outside the gene matches: 4. The CDR3 DNA follows: TGTGCCAGCAGCCGGGGACTAGCGGGAGAAGAGCAGTTCTTC. As protein: CASSRGLAGEEQFF. Full variable domain (rest looked up from reference TRBV7-2 and TRBJ2-1): GAGVSQSPSNKVTEKGKDVELRCDPISGHTALYWYRQSLGQGLEFLIYFQGNSAPDKSGLPSDRFSAERTGGSVSTLTIQRTQQEDSAVYLCASSRGLAGEEQFFGPGTRLTVL.

This clone was seen a few times. V and J are TRBV11-2 and TRBJ1-1; possibly TRBD1 for D (5 bases). The CDR3 has 14 amino acids. Per the germline V gene, CDR1 is SGHAT and CDR2 is FQNNGV. Trimming pared 1 base from V and 10 bases from J, leaving 16 bases between. The CDR3 DNA reads as TGTGCCAGCAGCTTAGGGTTTCGGGGCAGGCGAGCTTTCTTT. Protein sequence: CASSLGFRGRRAFF.

The chain employs TRBV27 and TRBJ2-2; tentatively, D is TRBD1 (5 bases). The length of the CDR3 is 13 residues. V was trimmed by 3 bases and J by 4 bases, leaving 6 bases between them. CDR1 is MNHEY and CDR2 is SMNVEV in the germline V gene (reference sequence). In nucleotides, the CDR3 is TGTGCCAGCAGTTTTCAGGGCACCGGGGAGCTGTTTTTT. This translates into CASSFQGTGELFF.

The CDR3 sequence is CASSLRGLGANVLTF. The DNA for the CDR3 is TGTGCCAGCAGCTTGCGGGGGCTTGGGGCCAACGTCCTGACTTTC. The chain links TRBV5-8 to TRBJ2-6, with D perhaps assigned TRBD1 or TRBD2 (6 bases each). Germline-derived CDR1 and CDR2 are SGHTS and YDEGEE. This CDR3 is built from 15 residues. Trimming took off 1 base at V and 3 bases at J, with 8 bases between the two ends.

The rearrangement uses TRBV5-4 and TRBJ2-3; D is ambiguous. This CDR3 spans 14 amino acids. Germline CDR1 is SGHNT and CDR2 is YYREEE (reference sequence). V was trimmed by 3 bases and J by 6 bases, leaving 14 bases between them. The CDR3 region has the DNA TGTGCCAGCAGCTCCGTTTTTCGCGTGGATACGCAGTATTTT. It is translated as CASSSVFRVDTQYF.

The V and J genes are TRBV29-1 and TRBJ1-1; unclear D gene. Looked up from germline, CDR1 is SQVTM and CDR2 is ANQGSEA. CDR3 size: 10 residues. Trimming removed 4 bases from V and 4 bases from J, with 4 bases in between. The CDR3: CSVGTTEAFF. The CDR3 DNA is TGCAGCGTTGGAACCACTGAAGCTTTCTTT. The whole variable domain, remainder taken from reference TRBV29-1 and TRBJ1-1, is SAVISQKPSRDICQRGTSLTIQCQVDSQVTMMFWYRQQPGQSLTLIATANQGSEATYESGFVIDKFPISRPNLTFSTLTVSNMSPEDSSIYLCSVGTTEAFFGQGTRLTVV.

The chain combines TRBV28 with TRBJ2-7; 7 bases match TRBD1. CDR3 length: 12 residues. Trimming cost V 4 bases and J 6 bases; bases outside gene matches: 3. Germline lookup yields CDR1 MDHEN and CDR2 SYDVKM. The CDR3 DNA sequence: TGTGCCAGCAGTTCGACAGGGTTCGAGCAGTACTTC. This translates into CASSSTGFEQYF.

The genes are TRBV6-5 and TRBJ1-5; TRBD1 matches 8 bases. After removal of 5 bases from V and 6 bases from J, the junction contained 6 bases not matched to a gene. The length of the CDR3 is 14 residues. Per the germline V gene, CDR1 is MNHEY and CDR2 is SVGAGI. The CDR3 loop reads CASSRTGIGQPQHF. DNA for the CDR3: TGTGCCAGCAGTAGGACAGGGATCGGTCAGCCCCAGCATTTT.

The chain combines TRBV6-5 with TRBJ1-5, with TRBD1 identical over 8 bases. The germline V gene has CDR1 MNHEY and CDR2 SVGAGI. The CDR3 sequence is 13 residues long. Trimming cost V 6 bases and J 6 bases; bases outside gene matches: 4. The CDR3 region is CASRPQGGQPQHF. The CDR3 bases are TGTGCCAGCAGGCCACAGGGGGGTCAGCCCCAGCATTTT.

The rearrangement joins TRBV6-5 to TRBJ1-1; D not resolved. Germline V gives CDR1 MNHEY, CDR2 SVGAGI. Trimming pared 3 bases from V and 6 bases from J, leaving 8 bases between. The CDR3 totals 12 residues. CDR3 sequence: CASSYRGSEAFF. In DNA, the CDR3 is TGTGCCAGCAGTTATCGGGGATCTGAAGCTTTCTTT.

V is TRBV2 and J is TRBJ2-1; no clear D gene. Germline assignment: CDR1 SNHLY and CDR2 FYNNEI. V lost 7 bases and J 9 bases, leaving 16 bases between the germline ends. CDR3 length: 13 amino acids. The CDR3 region is CASMAGSNIEQFF. The CDR3 coding sequence is TGTGCCAGCATGGCTGGCTCGAACATTGAGCAGTTCTTC. Combining the CDR3 with reference TRBV2 and TRBJ2-1 gives the whole variable domain EPEVTQTPSHQVTQMGQEVILRCVPISNHLYFYWYRQILGQKVEFLVSFYNNEISEKSEIFDDQFSVERPDGSNFTLKIRSTKLEDSAMYFCASMAGSNIEQFFGPGTRLTVL.

CDR3 sequence: CASSPRDSSYEQYF. The CDR3 DNA follows: TGTGCCAGCAGTCCTCGAGACAGCTCCTACGAGCAGTACTTC. The chain carries TRBV27 and TRBJ2-7; TRBD1 is a possible D gene (5 bases). Germline-derived CDR1 and CDR2 are MNHEY and SMNVEV (reference sequence). This CDR3 has 14 residues. V shed 5 bases and J shed 0 bases, with 11 bases lying between them.

J is TRBJ2-1 and V is TRBV7-2, with a tentative D call TRBD2 (6 bases). V was trimmed by 3 bases and J by 8 bases, leaving 8 bases between them. CDR1 is SGHTA, CDR2 FQGNSA, per germline. There are 12 residues in the CDR3. The CDR3 sequence is CASSLGEDEQFF. For the CDR3, the DNA is TGTGCCAGCAGCTTGGGGGAGGATGAGCAGTTCTTC.

The chain is built from TRBV2 and TRBJ2-7, with D possibly TRBD1 on 6 matching bases. In germline, CDR1 is SNHLY, CDR2 FYNNEI. The ends were cut back, 6 bases at V and 0 bases at J, with 15 bases in the middle. This CDR3 has 15 amino acids. The CDR3 protein is CASRPGQRISYEQYF. The CDR3 nucleotides are TGTGCCAGCAGACCAGGACAGCGGATCTCCTACGAGCAGTACTTC.

This clone was picked up one time. The genes are TRBV9 and TRBJ2-7; D is perhaps TRBD1 (5 bases). The CDR3 covers 14 residues. V was trimmed by 0 bases and J by 3 bases, leaving 10 bases between them. Per the germline V gene, CDR1 is SGDLS and CDR2 is YYNGEE. CDR3 in amino acids: CASSVVDSSYEQYF. The CDR3 DNA is TGTGCCAGCAGCGTAGTTGACAGTAGCTACGAGCAGTACTTC.

The rearrangement joins TRBV27 to TRBJ2-1; D is undetermined. CDR1 is MNHEY, CDR2 SMNVEV, per germline (reference sequence). The CDR3 has 12 residues. Deletions cut 2 bases from V and 9 bases from J, with 8 bases between. CDR3 in DNA: TGTGCCAGCAGTTTAGTGGGAACTGAGCAGTTCTTC. Protein product: CASSLVGTEQFF.

This clone has only a few counts. The chain recombines TRBV2 with TRBJ1-1; D call uncertain. The CDR3 totals 13 residues. Per the germline V gene, CDR1 is SNHLY and CDR2 is FYNNEI. V lost 5 bases and J lost 2, with 9 bases in between. The CDR3 protein is CASSPGPNTEAFF. The CDR3 DNA follows: TGTGCCAGCAGTCCGGGTCCTAACACTGAAGCTTTCTTT.